This is a list of T cell receptor beta chains from one sample in a study of blood T cells in healthy people across ages. TCRdb used MiXCR to reprocess the 5' RACE reads, holding one entry per CDR3 protein. In the table there are about 640,000 distinct CDR3 sequences, around three fifths of which are singletons. Source material: blood. The source of these receptors is a man between 60 and 70 years old in good health. Both conserved end residues are part of each CDR3. D genes are given only for firm matches. Part of the rows lack a size; the others show once, few, many or a class for expanded clones.

>-|TRBV14|-|TRBJ1-6
TGTGCCAGCAGCCCAACCTCTGGGGCTGGTTCACCCCTCCACTTT
CASSPTSGAGSPLHF
>-|TRBV18|-|TRBJ2-5
TGTGCCAGCTCACCACCGGAAGGTATTGAGACCCAGTACTTC
CASSPPEGIETQYF
>few|TRBV12-3/TRBV12-4|TRBD1|TRBJ2-7
TGTGCCAGCAGTCCGGGGACAGGGTATCACGAGCAGTACTTC
CASSPGTGYHEQYF
>-|TRBV12-3/TRBV12-4|TRBD1|TRBJ1-2
TGTGCCAGCAGTCACCGGACAGGGGCCGCCAGTGGGGGCTACACCTTC
CASSHRTGAASGGYTF
>-|TRBV5-6|-|TRBJ2-3
TGTGCCAGCATTGGGACAACAGATACGCAGTATTTT
CASIGTTDTQYF
>-|TRBV5-1|-|TRBJ1-2
TGCGCCAGCAGCTTGGACGGGATACAATATGGCTACACCTTC
CASSLDGIQYGYTF
>once|TRBV27|-|TRBJ1-6
TGTGCCAGCCCCACCAGGGCGGGTAATTCACCCCTCCACTTT
CASPTRAGNSPLHF
>many|TRBV9|TRBD2|TRBJ2-1
TGTGCCAGCAGCGTAGGGACCCGGCTAGCGGGTAACAATGAGCAGTTCTTC
CASSVGTRLAGNNEQFF
>-|TRBV4-1|-|TRBJ1-5
TGCGCCAGCAGCCCTACAGGGTTCAATCAGCCCCAGCATTTT
CASSPTGFNQPQHF
>-|TRBV18|TRBD1|TRBJ1-6
TGTGCCAGCTCACCCAGGGGGAACGGCTCACCCCTCCACTTT
CASSPRGNGSPLHF
>-|TRBV25-1|-|TRBJ1-2
TGTGCCAGCAAGGGGGGATATGGCTACACCTTC
CASKGGYGYTF
>-|TRBV6-5|-|TRBJ2-1
TGTGCCAGCAGTCTCCGGGAGGAGCAGTTCTTC
CASSLREEQFF
>few|TRBV5-1|TRBD1|TRBJ2-1
TGCGCCAGCAGCACCCCCGGGACAGCCAGGAATGAGCAGTTCTTC
CASSTPGTARNEQFF
>-|TRBV12-3/TRBV12-4|TRBD2|TRBJ2-1
TGTGCCAGCACCTCGGGAACGGGGGGCTACAATGAGCAGTTCTTC
CASTSGTGGYNEQFF
>-|TRBV7-9|TRBD1|TRBJ1-4
TGTGCCAGCAGCTTAGCCCGACAGGGTCTCGGTGAAAAACTGTTTTTT
CASSLARQGLGEKLFF
>-|TRBV6-4|-|TRBJ2-5
TGTGCCAGTCCATCGTCCCCTAGGGAGACCCAGTACTTC
CASPSSPRETQYF
>many|TRBV5-1|TRBD1|TRBJ2-1
TGCGCCAGCAGCCTACAGGGGAATGAGCAGTTCTTC
CASSLQGNEQFF
>-|TRBV2|TRBD1|TRBJ2-4
TGTGCCAGCACGGACAGGACAGGGCGAAACATTCAGTACTTC
CASTDRTGRNIQYF
>-|TRBV7-7|-|TRBJ2-3
TGTGCCAGCAGCTTAGGCGTTGCGGGCACAGATACGCAGTATTTT
CASSLGVAGTDTQYF
>-|TRBV19|-|TRBJ1-6
TGTGCCAGTGGGCAGGCGGATTCACCCCTCCACTTT
CASGQADSPLHF
>-|TRBV29-1|-|TRBJ1-1
TGCAGCGTTGAAGAAACTACGGCCAGCGAAGCTTTCTTT
CSVEETTASEAFF
>once|TRBV15|-|TRBJ2-1
TGTGCCACCAGCAGAGACTTTGCGAGGGGGCAGTTCTTC
CATSRDFARGQFF
>-|TRBV10-3|-|TRBJ1-2
TGTGCCATCAGTGAGTCGACGAACAGCTTCTCCGCTGGCTACACCTTC
CAISESTNSFSAGYTF
>-|TRBV3-1|-|TRBJ2-5
TGTGCCAGCAGCCAAGAATCCGGGGCCGGGGAGACCCAGTACTTC
CASSQESGAGETQYF
>-|TRBV6-6|-|TRBJ2-1
TGTGCCAGCAGCTACTCGCAGGGACGAGAGACCCAGTTCTTC
CASSYSQGRETQFF
>-|TRBV20-1|-|TRBJ1-1
TGCAGTGCCCGGGACCGGGAGAGGTCTGAAGCTTTCTTT
CSARDRERSEAFF
>-|TRBV29-1|TRBD1|TRBJ1-4
TGCAGCGTGATGTTTGTAGGGGGCGGAGGTGAAAAACTGTTTTTT
CSVMFVGGGGEKLFF
>few|TRBV20-1|TRBD1|TRBJ2-4
TGCAGTGCTAGAGAAATCCAGGGGGCAGGGAACATTCAGTACTTC
CSAREIQGAGNIQYF
>-|TRBV20-1|-|TRBJ1-6
TGCAGTGCCAGCTACCCCGGGACGGCCAATTCACCCCTCCACTTT
CSASYPGTANSPLHF
>-|TRBV20-1|-|TRBJ2-4
TGCAGTGCTAGGAACGGACAGTGGGGAAACTCCTACAATGAGCAGTACTTC
CSARNGQWGNSYNEQYF
>-|TRBV5-1|-|TRBJ2-2
TGCGCCAGCAGCTTGTTAGGGGCTGGGGGAACCACCGGGGAGCTGTTTTTT
CASSLLGAGGTTGELFF
>-|TRBV4-2|-|TRBJ2-7
TGTGCCAGCAGCCAAGGGGCGGACGGGTCCTACGAGCAGTACTTC
CASSQGADGSYEQYF
>-|TRBV6-1|TRBD2|TRBJ2-5
TGTGCCAGCAGTGAAGCACATAGCGGGGGGCTCCAAGAGACCCAGTACTTC
CASSEAHSGGLQETQYF
>-|TRBV12-3/TRBV12-4|-|TRBJ2-3
TGTGCCAGCGGCACGGGAGCGGGCTTCACAGATACGCAGTATTTT
CASGTGAGFTDTQYF
>-|TRBV24-1|-|TRBJ1-1
TGTGCCACCAGTGACCCAAACACTGAAGCTTTCTTT
CATSDPNTEAFF
>-|TRBV20-1|TRBD1|TRBJ2-7
TGCAGTGCCCTGAGCGGACAGGGGGCGGGCGAGCAGTACTTC
CSALSGQGAGEQYF
>-|TRBV7-2|TRBD1|TRBJ2-7
TGTGCCAGCAGCCTACAGGGGGCGGGGGAGCAGTACTTC
CASSLQGAGEQYF